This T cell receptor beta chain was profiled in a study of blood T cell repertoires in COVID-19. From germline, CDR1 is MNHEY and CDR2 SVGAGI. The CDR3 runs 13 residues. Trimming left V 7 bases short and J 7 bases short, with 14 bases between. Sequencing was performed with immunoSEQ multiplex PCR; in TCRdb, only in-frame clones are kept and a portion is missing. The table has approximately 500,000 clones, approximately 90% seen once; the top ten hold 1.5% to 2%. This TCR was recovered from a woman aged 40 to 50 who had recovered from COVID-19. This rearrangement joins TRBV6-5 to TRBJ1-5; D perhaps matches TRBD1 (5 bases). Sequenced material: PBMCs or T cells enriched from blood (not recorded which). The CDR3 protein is CASMGGVGQPQHF. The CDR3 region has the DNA TGTGCCAGCATGGGGGGGGTCGGGCAGCCCCAGCATTTT.